The next 20 T cell receptor beta chains were all read from a single sample in a study of response to subunit inactivated influenza vaccine. MiXCR was run by TCRdb on the RT-PCR reads, yielding one entry per CDR3 protein. The sample consists of about 780,000 distinct CDR3 sequences, roughly 18% of them appearing once. The source was PBMCs from blood, collected around 5 days after vaccination. The receptors were sampled from a man aged 50-60 years who received an inactivated influenza vaccine.

This clonotype was detected a few times. V is TRBV20-1 and J is TRBJ1-3; D uncertain. Germline-derived CDR1 and CDR2 are DFQATT and SNEGSKA (reference sequence). The CDR3 is made up of 15 amino acids. V shed 3 bases and J shed 0 bases, with 12 bases lying between them. CDR3 nucleotide sequence: TGCAGTGCTAGGCCCAATATATACTCTGGAAACACCATATATTTT. Its protein is CSARPNIYSGNTIYF.

The table lists this clonotype with a few counts. The CDR3 loop reads CASRSYGADTGELFF. The CDR3 nucleotides read TGTGCCAGCAGATCATATGGGGCCGACACCGGGGAGCTGTTTTTT. The chain uses TRBV12-3 or TRBV12-4 and TRBJ2-2, with a weak D call TRBD1 (5 bases). Trimming cost V 6 bases and J 3 bases, with 14 bases left between them. This CDR3 is built from 15 residues.

Many counts were recorded for this clonotype. The chain uses TRBV7-9 and TRBJ2-1; 11 bases map to TRBD2. Germline CDR1 reads SEHNR; CDR2 reads FQNEAQ (reference sequence). The CDR3 totals 16 residues. The ends lost 6 bases at V and 7 bases at J; junction bases unmatched: 11. The CDR3 DNA sequence: TGTGCCAGCAGACACCAGACTAGCGGGAATTGGAATGAGCAGTTCTTC. Protein sequence: CASRHQTSGNWNEQFF.

This clonotype was detected only a few times. This chain connects TRBV12-3 or TRBV12-4 to TRBJ1-2, with 8 bases identical to TRBD1. V was clipped by 10 bases and J by 2 bases; unmatched bases: 3. The CDR3 is made up of 12 amino acids. CDR3 DNA sequence: TGTGCCAACGGGGACAGGAACTATGGCTACACCTTC. This codes for CANGDRNYGYTF.

The rearrangement joins TRBV20-1 to TRBJ1-1; D is unclear. V was trimmed by 3 bases and J by 3 bases, leaving 11 bases between them. This CDR3 contains 13 residues. The V gene's germline CDR1 is DFQATT and CDR2 SNEGSKA (reference sequence). CDR3 loop: CSASLRLDTEAFF. As DNA, the CDR3 is TGCAGTGCTAGTTTACGCCTGGACACTGAAGCTTTCTTT.

This clonotype was observed at least ten times. The rearrangement joins TRBV4-1 to TRBJ2-7, with TRBD2 as a possible D gene (6 bases). Per germline, CDR1 MGHRA and CDR2 YSYEKL. The CDR3 is 14 amino acids. V dropped 3 bases and J dropped 4 bases, with 13 bases sitting between them. This CDR3 is CASSQGLGIYEQYF. As DNA, the CDR3 is TGCGCCAGCAGCCAGGGACTGGGAATTTACGAGCAGTACTTC.

The chain carries TRBV4-3 and TRBJ2-1, with 7 bases lining up with TRBD1. The CDR3 has 13 residues. Trimming at V came to 0 bases and at J to 15 bases, leaving 8 bases not matched to a gene. Germline CDR1 is LGHNA and CDR2 is YSLEER. The CDR3 DNA sequence: TGCGCCAGCAGCCAAGATACCGCAGGGGGTCTGTTCTTC. Residues: CASSQDTAGGLFF.

This clonotype was seen a few times. This sequence joins TRBV4-3 and TRBJ2-7, with a tentative D call TRBD1 (5 bases). Germline lookup yields CDR1 LGHNA and CDR2 YSLEER. The CDR3 loop spans 13 amino acids. The V gene lost 5 bases and the J gene lost 3 bases, with 11 bases spanning the gap. The CDR3 here is CASSRGLDYEQYF. The CDR3, as DNA: TGCGCCAGCAGCAGGGGCCTTGACTACGAGCAGTACTTC.

The V call is TRBV9, the J call TRBJ1-6; D unclear. The CDR3 sequence is 15 residues long. The ends were cut back, 0 bases at V and 1 base at J, with 5 bases in the middle. Germline assignment: CDR1 SGDLS and CDR2 YYNGEE. The CDR3 bases are TGTGCCAGCAGCGTAGGGCAGTCCTATAATTCACCCCTCCACTTT. This encodes CASSVGQSYNSPLHF.

In this sample, this clonotype turned up a few times. The chain links TRBV20-1 to TRBJ2-7; D is possibly TRBD1 or TRBD2 (5 bases each). The CDR3 has 14 residues. Trimming pared 3 bases from V and 6 bases from J, leaving 18 bases between. Germline CDR1 DFQATT, CDR2 SNEGSKA (reference sequence). CDR3 sequence: CSARGGGRTTEQYF. The CDR3 coding sequence is TGCAGTGCTAGGGGTGGGGGACGAACTACCGAGCAGTACTTC.

Only a few counts were recorded for this clonotype. One end of the junction varies from germline; a read error may be responsible. CDR3 in amino acids: CSVSDTEAFF. CDR3 in DNA: TGCAGCGTTTCGGACACTGAGGCTTTCTTT. This rearrangement joins TRBV29-1 to TRBJ1-1; maybe TRBD1 (5 bases). The CDR3 contains 10 residues. Germline-derived CDR1 and CDR2 are SQVTM and ANQGSEA. Based on the CDR3 plus reference TRBV29-1 and TRBJ1-1, the full variable domain is SAVISQKPSRDICQRGTSLTIQCQVDSQVTMMFWYRQQPGQSLTLIATANQGSEATYESGFVIDKFPISRPNLTFSTLTVSNMSPEDSSIYLCSVSDTEAFFGQGTRLTVV.

The gene calls are TRBV11-2 and TRBJ2-7; D gene unclear. The CDR3 covers 17 residues. V was trimmed by 1 base and J by 0 bases, leaving 16 bases between them. CDR1 and CDR2 (germline): SGHAT, FQNNGV. CDR3 protein: CASSLVSAAVNSYEQYF. CDR3 DNA: TGTGCCAGCAGCTTAGTTTCGGCCGCAGTCAACTCCTACGAGCAGTACTTC. The full variable domain, its missing parts supplied by reference TRBV11-2 and TRBJ2-7, is EAGVAQSPRYKIIEKRQSVAFWCNPISGHATLYWYQQILGQGPKLLIQFQNNGVVDDSQLPKDRFSAERLKGVDSTLKIQPAKLEDSAVYLCASSLVSAAVNSYEQYFGPGTRLTVT.

The chain has TRBV5-1 and TRBJ2-5, with D possibly TRBD2 on 6 matching bases. V lost 0 bases, J lost 5 bases, and 11 bases lay in between. Germline values: CDR1 SGHRS, CDR2 YFSETQ. This CDR3 comprises 14 residues. The CDR3 coding sequence is TGCGCCAGCAGCTTGGAACCAGGGAGGGAGACCCAGTACTTC. Its translation: CASSLEPGRETQYF.

The chain links TRBV6-2 or TRBV6-3 to TRBJ2-1; D call uncertain. Germline V lookup: CDR1 MNHEY, CDR2 SVGEGT. The V end was cut by 7 bases, the J end by 6 bases, with 10 bases between. CDR3 size: 12 residues. The CDR3 DNA reads TGTGCCAGCACCCTGGCTGGCAATGAGCAGTTCTTC. Translated, it gives CASTLAGNEQFF.

At least ten counts were recorded for this clonotype. The CDR3, as DNA: TGTGCCTGGAGAGGTTACAATGAGCAGTTCTTC. Translation: CAWRGYNEQFF. The V call is TRBV30, the J call TRBJ2-1; D unclear. The germline CDR1 and CDR2 sequences are GTSNPN and SVGIG (reference sequence). Trimming removed 3 bases from V and 4 bases from J, with 4 bases in between. This CDR3 has 11 amino acids. Complete variable domain (other parts from reference TRBV30 and TRBJ2-1): SQTIHQWPATLVQPVGSPLSLECTVEGTSNPNLYWYRQAAGRGLQLLFYSVGIGQISSEVPQNLSASRPQDRQFILSSKKLLLSDSGFYLCAWRGYNEQFFGPGTRLTVL.

This clonotype was detected many times. The V gene is TRBV6-1, the J gene TRBJ2-3, with D possibly called TRBD1 or TRBD2 (5 bases each). Germline assignment: CDR1 MNHNS and CDR2 SASEGT. V was clipped by 9 bases and J by 2 bases, with 18 bases between them. CDR3 length: 15 residues. The CDR3 here is CASSPGAPNTDTQYF. In DNA, the CDR3 is TGTGCCAGTTCCCCCGGGGCGCCTAACACAGATACGCAGTATTTT.

This chain uses TRBV6-1 with TRBJ1-3, with 9 bases identical to TRBD1. CDR1 and CDR2 (germline): MNHNS, SASEGT. Trimming cost V 5 bases and J 0 bases; bases outside gene matches: 14. The CDR3 runs 19 residues. CDR3 region: CASSLPTNRGPDSGNTIYF. The DNA for the CDR3 is TGTGCCAGCAGTCTCCCGACAAACAGGGGGCCCGACTCTGGAAACACCATATATTTT.

The chain has TRBV7-9 and TRBJ2-7, with D possibly being TRBD1 (5 bases). There are 15 residues in the CDR3. CDR1 is SEHNR, CDR2 FQNEAQ, per germline (reference sequence). V was shortened by 3 bases and J by 1 base, with 13 bases between the two germline ends. CDR3 sequence (DNA): TGTGCCAGCAGCTTTCGACAGTCACCGTCCTACGAGCAGTACTTC. It is translated as CASSFRQSPSYEQYF. The full variable domain, completed using reference TRBV7-9 and TRBJ2-7, is DTGVSQNPRHKITKRGQNVTFRCDPISEHNRLYWYRQTLGQGPEFLTYFQNEAQLEKSRLLSDRFSAERPKGSFSTLEIQRTEQGDSAMYLCASSFRQSPSYEQYFGPGTRLTVT.

The chain is built from TRBV6-1 and TRBJ2-1, with TRBD2 matching over 11 bases. Germline-derived CDR1 and CDR2 are MNHNS and SASEGT. Unmatched junction bases numbered 4, after V lost 6 bases and J lost 0 bases. CDR3 length equals 16 residues. The DNA for the CDR3 is TGTGCCAGCAGGCCGGGACTAGCGGTCTCCTACAATGAGCAGTTCTTC. Translation: CASRPGLAVSYNEQFF.

This clonotype was seen more than once but under ten times. The chain carries TRBV9 and TRBJ2-1; D possibly corresponds to TRBD2 (5 bases). Trimming removed 4 bases from V and 4 bases from J, with 15 bases in between. CDR1 and CDR2 from the germline V gene are SGDLS and YYNGEE. The CDR3 totals 15 residues. The CDR3 here is CASSSDGLGYNEQFF. CDR3 bases: TGTGCCAGCAGCTCGGACGGACTGGGATACAATGAGCAGTTCTTC.